Below, 4 T cell receptor beta chains from the same sample are listed, as sequenced in a study of shared clonotypes between healthy human individuals. Method: immunoSEQ multiplex PCR; TCRdb's copy keeps in-frame clones and lacks some. The data contain about 2 million clones, roughly 95% of them singletons. Terminally differentiated effector memory CD45RA+ cells were left out of the naive CD8 fraction, which was CD45RO-negative and positively selected for CCR7. The source material was naive CD8+ T cells sorted from blood. Every receptor here comes from a man between 18 and 35 years old in good health.

The chain uses TRBV12-5 and TRBJ2-2; TRBD1 agrees at 7 bases. With 2 bases clipped from V and 6 bases from J, the junction kept 9 bases outside the gene matches. Germline-derived CDR1 and CDR2 are LGHNT and FRNRAP. The CDR3 has 16 amino acids. The chain's CDR3 is CASGLPTIQGAGELFF. The CDR3, as DNA: TGTGCTAGTGGTTTGCCAACCATCCAGGGGGCCGGGGAGCTGTTTTTT.

Comment on this clone: Other DNA sequences within the sample encode an identical CDR3. The V and J genes are TRBV9 and TRBJ2-7, with 11 bases lining up with TRBD1. With V trimmed by 2 bases and J by 3 bases, 4 bases remained unmatched. The CDR3 runs to 15 residues. Germline CDR1 is SGDLS and CDR2 is YYNGEE. In DNA, the CDR3 is TGTGCCAGCAGCGTTGGCGGGACAGGGGGCTACGAGCAGTACTTC. Translation: CASSVGGTGGYEQYF. The complete variable domain, with remaining parts taken from reference TRBV9 and TRBJ2-7, reads DSGVTQTPKHLITATGQRVTLRCSPRSGDLSVYWYQQSLDQGLQFLIQYYNGEERAKGNILERFSAQQFPDLHSELNLSSLELGDSALYFCASSVGGTGGYEQYFGPGTRLTVT.

This clone was picked up a small number of times. The rearrangement joins TRBV27 to TRBJ2-7; 7 bases align to TRBD2. This CDR3 comprises 14 residues. V lost 5 bases and J lost 0; bases outside the gene matches: 4. Looked up from germline, CDR1 is MNHEY and CDR2 is SMNVEV (reference sequence). CDR3 loop: CASSGLGGSYEQYF. Here the CDR3 DNA reads TGTGCCAGCAGTGGACTAGGAGGCTCCTACGAGCAGTACTTC.

The chain carries TRBV29-1 and TRBJ2-5, with D maybe TRBD2 (6 bases). The CDR3 has 14 amino acids. Germline V lookup: CDR1 SQVTM, CDR2 ANQGSEA. V gave up 2 bases and J gave up 0 bases, with 10 bases separating them. The CDR3 region is CSVEKPGDQETQYF. Here the CDR3 DNA reads TGCAGCGTTGAAAAGCCGGGGGACCAAGAGACCCAGTACTTC.